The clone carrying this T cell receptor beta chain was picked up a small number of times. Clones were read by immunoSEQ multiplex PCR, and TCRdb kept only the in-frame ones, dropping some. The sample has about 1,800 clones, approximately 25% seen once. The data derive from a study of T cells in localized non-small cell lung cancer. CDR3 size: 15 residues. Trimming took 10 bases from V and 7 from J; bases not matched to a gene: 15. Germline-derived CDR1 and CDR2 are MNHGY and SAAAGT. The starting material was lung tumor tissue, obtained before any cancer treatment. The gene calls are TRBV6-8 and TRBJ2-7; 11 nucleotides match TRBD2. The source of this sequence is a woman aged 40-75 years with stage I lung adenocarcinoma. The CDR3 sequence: CAIKGSGRGSGEQYF. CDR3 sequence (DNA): TGTGCCATCAAGGGTAGCGGGAGGGGGAGTGGGGAGCAGTACTTC.